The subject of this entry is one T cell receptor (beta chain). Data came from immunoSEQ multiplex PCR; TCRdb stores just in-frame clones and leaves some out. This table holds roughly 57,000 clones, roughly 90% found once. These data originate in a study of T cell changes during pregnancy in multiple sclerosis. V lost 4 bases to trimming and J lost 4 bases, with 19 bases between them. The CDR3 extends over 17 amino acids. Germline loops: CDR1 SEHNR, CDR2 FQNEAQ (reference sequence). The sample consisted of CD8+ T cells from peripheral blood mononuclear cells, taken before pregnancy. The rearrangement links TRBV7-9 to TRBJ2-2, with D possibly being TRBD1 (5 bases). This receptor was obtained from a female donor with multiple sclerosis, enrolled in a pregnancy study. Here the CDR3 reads CASSSEDRAAPTGELFF. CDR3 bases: TGTGCCAGCAGCTCGGAAGACAGAGCAGCCCCCACCGGGGAGCTGTTTTTT. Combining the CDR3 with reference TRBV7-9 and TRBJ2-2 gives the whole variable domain DTGVSQNPRHKITKRGQNVTFRCDPISEHNRLYWYRQTLGQGPEFLTYFQNEAQLEKSRLLSDRFSAERPKGSFSTLEIQRTEQGDSAMYLCASSSEDRAAPTGELFFGEGSRLTVL.